Reported below is one TCR beta chain. Its antigen is still unknown. Cyclophosphamide on days +3 and +4 followed busulfan-fludarabine conditioning and a marrow graft. The method was immunoSEQ multiplex PCR; TCRdb's version includes in-frame clones alone and lacks a portion of them. The sample includes about 16,000 clones, around 94% seen only once; the top ten take approximately 0.54%. V gave up 5 bases and J gave up 2 bases; unmatched junction bases: 0. Germline assignment: CDR1 KGHSH and CDR2 LQKENI. The CDR3 covers 13 residues. This entry comes from a study of T cells after posttransplantation cyclophosphamide. Points from the study as a whole: Skin or GI-infiltrating T cells shared few TRB sequences with blood. Donor-recipient repertoire similarity was low at 1-2 months, rising over year one. TRB clonality was highly associated with recipient CMV seropositivity and reactivation.

This receptor was identified in a male patient between 60 and 69 years old who received an allogeneic stem cell transplant from a related donor and was CMV-positive. Some T cells may have come from the graft donor. Sequenced material: CD4+ T cells sorted from blood, taken after allogeneic stem cell transplant with posttransplant cyclophosphamide. This sequence joins TRBV18 and TRBJ2-7; 10 bases align to TRBD2. CDR3 protein: CASSSGGAYEQYF. CDR3 nucleotides: TGTGCCAGCTCAAGCGGGGGGGCCTACGAGCAGTACTTC. The entire variable domain, with the rest obtained from reference TRBV18 and TRBJ2-7, is as follows: NAGVMQNPRHLVRRRGQEARLRCSPMKGHSHVYWYRQLPEEGLKFMVYLQKENIIDESGMPKERFSAEFPKEGPSILRIQQVVRGDSAAYFCASSSGGAYEQYFGPGTRLTVT.